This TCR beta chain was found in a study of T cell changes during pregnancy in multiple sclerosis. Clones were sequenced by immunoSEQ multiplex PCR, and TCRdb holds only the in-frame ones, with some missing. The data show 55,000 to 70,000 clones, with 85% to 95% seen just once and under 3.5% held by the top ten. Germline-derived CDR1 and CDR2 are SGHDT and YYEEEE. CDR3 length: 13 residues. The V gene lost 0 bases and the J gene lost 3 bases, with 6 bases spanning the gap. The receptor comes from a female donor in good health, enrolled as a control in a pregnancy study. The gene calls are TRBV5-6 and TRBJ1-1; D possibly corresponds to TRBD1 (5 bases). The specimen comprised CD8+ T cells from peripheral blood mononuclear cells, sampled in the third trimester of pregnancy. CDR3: CASSLAGHTEAFF. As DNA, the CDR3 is TGTGCCAGCAGCTTGGCAGGGCACACTGAAGCTTTCTTT.